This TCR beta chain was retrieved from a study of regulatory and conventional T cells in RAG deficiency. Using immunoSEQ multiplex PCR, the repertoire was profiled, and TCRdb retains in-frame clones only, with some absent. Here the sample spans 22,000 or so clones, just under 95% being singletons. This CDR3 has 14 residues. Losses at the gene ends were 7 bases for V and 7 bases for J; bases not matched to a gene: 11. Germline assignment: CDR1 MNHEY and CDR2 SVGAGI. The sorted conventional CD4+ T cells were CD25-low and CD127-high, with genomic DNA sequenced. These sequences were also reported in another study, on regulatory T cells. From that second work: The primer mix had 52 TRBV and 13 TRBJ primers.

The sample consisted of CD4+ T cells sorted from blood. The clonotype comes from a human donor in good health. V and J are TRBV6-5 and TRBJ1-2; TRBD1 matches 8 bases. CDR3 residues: CASTGQGRVGGYTF. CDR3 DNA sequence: TGTGCCAGCACCGGACAGGGTCGGGTCGGTGGCTACACCTTC.